Listed here is a single T cell receptor beta chain. Its antigen remains unidentified. This entry belongs to a study of T cell responses to AZD1222 COVID-19 vaccine. The V gene's germline CDR1 is MNHEY and CDR2 SMNVEV (reference sequence). After removal of 5 bases from V and 3 bases from J, the junction contained 10 bases not matched to a gene. The CDR3 covers 15 residues. Whole-study findings and limits: Two doses of AZD1222 preceded a rise in Spike-specific TCR breadth and depth. The study reported that nearly half of spike-specific TCRs target unmutated variant regions.

Produced via immunoSEQ multiplex PCR; TCRdb's table is partial and in-frame only. The sample comprises 210,000 or so clones, roughly 94% of which are singletons, and around 1.7% rests with the top ten. This chain joins TRBV27 and TRBJ2-7, with 7 bases aligning to TRBD1. The TCR comes from an adult who received the MenACWY meningococcal vaccine as a control. The specimen was peripheral blood, collected 28 days after the second dose of the MenACWY control vaccine. CDR3 in amino acids: CASSPHRDRVYEQYF. CDR3 bases: TGTGCCAGCAGTCCCCATCGCGACAGGGTCTACGAGCAGTACTTC.